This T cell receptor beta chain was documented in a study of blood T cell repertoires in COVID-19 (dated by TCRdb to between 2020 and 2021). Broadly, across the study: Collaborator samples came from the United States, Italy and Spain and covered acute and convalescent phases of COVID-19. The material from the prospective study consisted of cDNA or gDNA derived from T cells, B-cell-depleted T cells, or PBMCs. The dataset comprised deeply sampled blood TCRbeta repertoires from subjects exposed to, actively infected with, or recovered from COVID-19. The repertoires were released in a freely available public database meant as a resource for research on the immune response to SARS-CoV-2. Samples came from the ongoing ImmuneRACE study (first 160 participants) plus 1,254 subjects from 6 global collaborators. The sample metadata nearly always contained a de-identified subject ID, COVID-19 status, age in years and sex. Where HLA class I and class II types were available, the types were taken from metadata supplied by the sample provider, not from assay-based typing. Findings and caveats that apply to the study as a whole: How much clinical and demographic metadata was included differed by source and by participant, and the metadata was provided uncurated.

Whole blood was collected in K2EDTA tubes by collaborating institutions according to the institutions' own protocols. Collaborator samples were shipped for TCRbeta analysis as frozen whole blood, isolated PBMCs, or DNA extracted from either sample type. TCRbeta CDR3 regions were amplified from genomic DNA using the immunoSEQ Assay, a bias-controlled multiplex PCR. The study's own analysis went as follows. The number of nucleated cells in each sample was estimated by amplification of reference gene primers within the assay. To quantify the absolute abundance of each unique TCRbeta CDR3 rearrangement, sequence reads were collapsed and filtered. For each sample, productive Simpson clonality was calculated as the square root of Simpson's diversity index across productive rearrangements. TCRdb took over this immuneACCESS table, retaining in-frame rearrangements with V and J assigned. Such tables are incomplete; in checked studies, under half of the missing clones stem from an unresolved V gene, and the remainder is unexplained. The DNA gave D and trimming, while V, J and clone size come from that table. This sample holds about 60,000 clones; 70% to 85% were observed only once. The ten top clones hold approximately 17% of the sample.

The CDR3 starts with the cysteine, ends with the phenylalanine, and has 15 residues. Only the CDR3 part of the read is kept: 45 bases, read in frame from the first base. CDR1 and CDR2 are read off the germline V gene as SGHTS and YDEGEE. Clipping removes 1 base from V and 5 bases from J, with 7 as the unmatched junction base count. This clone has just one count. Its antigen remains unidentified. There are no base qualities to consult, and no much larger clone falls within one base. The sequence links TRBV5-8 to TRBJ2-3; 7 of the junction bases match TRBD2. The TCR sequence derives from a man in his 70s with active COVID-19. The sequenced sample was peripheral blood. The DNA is TGTGCCAGCAGCTTGAACGGGGAGGGCCGAGATACGCAGTATTTT. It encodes CASSLNGEGRDTQYF.